This TCR beta chain was identified during a study of control samples from healthy donors and cancer patients. Profiling relied on immunoSEQ multiplex PCR, and the TCRdb table lists in-frame clones only, not all of them. The table shows 95,000 to 150,000 clones, with roughly nine tenths occurring only once. The CDR3 runs 16 residues. Germline lookup yields CDR1 MNHEY and CDR2 SMNVEV (reference sequence). V lost 6 bases to trimming and J lost 9 bases; unmatched junction nucleotides: 10. This clone was observed a few times. The specimen was blood. This sequence originates from a woman aged 18-29 years in good health. This chain links TRBV27 with TRBJ2-1; 14 bases fit TRBD2. The CDR3 sequence: CASSSGTSGSEGEQFF. The CDR3 DNA sequence: TGTGCCAGCAGCTCGGGGACTAGCGGGAGTGAAGGTGAGCAGTTCTTC.